Only a few counts were recorded for the clone carrying this TCR beta chain. Its antigen is unidentified. Other DNA sequences of this sample code for an identical CDR3. The J segment lost 4 bases and the V segment lost 6 bases, leaving 4 bases of the junction unmatched. This CDR3 comprises 15 residues. The germline gives CDR1 MDHEN, CDR2 SYDVKM. The entry originates in a study of cytomegalovirus exposure and HLA in healthy donors. The primer mix had 60 Vbeta and 13 Jbeta primers. TCRdb's table, derived via immunoSEQ multiplex PCR, lists solely in-frame clones and lacks some. Of 63,000 or so clones listed, about three quarters are singletons. The study's findings and limits: A prior analysis recorded that most TCR beta V segments were productive about 87% or about 30% of the time.

The material sequenced was PBMCs. J is TRBJ2-2 and V is TRBV28; 11 bases line up with TRBD2. This clonotype was sampled from a woman in her 30s in good health and CMV-seropositive. Written as DNA, the CDR3 is TGTGCCAGCAGGCCTACTAGCGGGAGCACCGGGGAGCTGTTTTTT. Encoded protein: CASRPTSGSTGELFF.